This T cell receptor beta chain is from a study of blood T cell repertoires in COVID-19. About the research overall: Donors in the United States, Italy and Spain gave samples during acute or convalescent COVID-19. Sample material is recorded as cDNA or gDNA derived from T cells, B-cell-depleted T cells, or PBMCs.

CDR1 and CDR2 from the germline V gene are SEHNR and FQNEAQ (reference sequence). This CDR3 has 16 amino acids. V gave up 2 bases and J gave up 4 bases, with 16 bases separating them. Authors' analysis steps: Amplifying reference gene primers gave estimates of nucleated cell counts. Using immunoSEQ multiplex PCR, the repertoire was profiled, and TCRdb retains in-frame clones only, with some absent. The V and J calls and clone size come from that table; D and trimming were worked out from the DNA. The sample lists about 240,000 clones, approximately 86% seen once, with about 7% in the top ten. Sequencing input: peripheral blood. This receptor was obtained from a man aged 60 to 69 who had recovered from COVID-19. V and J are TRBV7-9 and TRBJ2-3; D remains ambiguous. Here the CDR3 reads CASSLTRGLRSDTQYF. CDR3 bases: TGTGCCAGCAGCTTAACTCGCGGCCTGAGGTCAGATACGCAGTATTTT.